This T cell receptor (beta chain) was observed in a study of blood T cell repertoires in COVID-19. Study background: T cells, B-cell-depleted T cells, or PBMCs supplied cDNA or gDNA.

The method was immunoSEQ multiplex PCR; TCRdb's version includes in-frame clones alone and lacks a portion of them. The sample has approximately 390,000 clones; approximately 87% are singletons. Germline CDR1 KGHSH, CDR2 LQKENI. Unmatched junction bases numbered 6, after V lost 2 bases and J lost 6 bases. The CDR3 contains 15 residues. This chain links TRBV18 with TRBJ2-2, with TRBD2 identical over 7 bases. The sample comprised peripheral blood. The clonotype was recovered from a woman aged 55-69 years with COVID-19, enrolled during active disease. The CDR3 DNA is TGTGCCAGCTCACCAAGCGGGACCCCATCCGGGGAGCTGTTTTTT. Protein sequence: CASSPSGTPSGELFF.